Below, 24 T cell receptor beta chains from the same sample are listed, as sequenced in a study of shared clonotypes between healthy human individuals. Only CD45RO-negative cells positively selected for CCR7 counted as naive CD8 cells, so terminally differentiated effector memory CD45RA+ cells were excluded. Repertoires were generated with immunoSEQ multiplex PCR, while TCRdb's copy carries only in-frame clones and drops some. The table includes about 2,200,000 clones, 85% to 95% detected once. The sequenced sample was naive CD8+ T cells from PBMCs. The receptors originated from a man aged 18 to 35 in good health. Some clones in this sample may be carry-over from other donors' samples.

The V call is TRBV19, the J call TRBJ1-2, with unresolved D. Germline CDR1 LNHDA, CDR2 SQIVND (reference sequence). The CDR3 runs to 14 residues. V lost 6 bases, J lost 0 bases, and 11 bases lay in between. This CDR3 reads CASSPTRTNYGYTF. For the CDR3, the DNA is TGTGCCAGTAGCCCCACCAGGACTAACTATGGCTACACCTTC.

The V gene is TRBV9, the J gene TRBJ2-7, with a weak D call TRBD2 (5 bases). V was pared by 1 base and J by 0 bases, with 11 bases between. Germline lookup yields CDR1 SGDLS and CDR2 YYNGEE. The CDR3 is 15 residues long. The CDR3 reads CASSVSETTSYEQYF. DNA of the CDR3: TGTGCCAGCAGCGTATCGGAGACTACCTCCTACGAGCAGTACTTC.

Only one count was recorded for this clone. This chain uses TRBV6-6 with TRBJ2-7; 14 bases align to TRBD2. CDR1 and CDR2 (germline): MNHNY, SVGAGI (reference sequence). Losses at the gene ends were 8 bases for V and 7 bases for J; bases not matched to a gene: 7. This CDR3 has 14 residues. CDR3 coding DNA: TGTGCCAGCGTAGGACTAGCGGGAGGCCGTGAGCAGTACTTC. It codes for CASVGLAGGREQYF.

A single count supports this clone. The CDR3: CASSLLTTYEQYF. In nucleotides, the CDR3 is TGTGCCAGCAGCTTGTTAACGACCTACGAGCAGTACTTC. The J gene is TRBJ2-7, the V gene TRBV7-2; D remains ambiguous. Trimming removed 3 bases at V and 2 bases at J, with 8 bases between. In germline, CDR1 is SGHTA, CDR2 FQGNSA. This CDR3 has 13 residues. Filled out from reference TRBV7-2 and TRBJ2-7, the complete variable domain reads GAGVSQSPSNKVTEKGKDVELRCDPISGHTALYWYRQSLGQGLEFLIYFQGNSAPDKSGLPSDRFSAERTGGSVSTLTIQRTQQEDSAVYLCASSLLTTYEQYFGPGTRLTVT.

This chain uses TRBV30 with TRBJ1-4; 10 bases match TRBD1. CDR1 is GTSNPN and CDR2 is SVGIG in the germline V gene (reference sequence). J gave up 5 bases and V 3 bases, and 3 bases lay outside the gene matches. There are 14 residues in the CDR3. The CDR3 DNA reads as TGTGCCTGGAGACGGGGACAGGGGAATGAAAAACTGTTTTTT. It specifies CAWRRGQGNEKLFF.

J is TRBJ2-4 and V is TRBV9; D not resolved. V was pared by 2 bases and J by 0 bases, with 9 bases between. CDR1 and CDR2 from the germline V gene are SGDLS and YYNGEE. There are 15 residues in the CDR3. The CDR3 is CASSVGSLAKNIQYF. CDR3 DNA sequence: TGTGCCAGCAGCGTCGGGTCCCTAGCCAAAAACATTCAGTACTTC. Based on the CDR3 plus reference TRBV9 and TRBJ2-4, the full variable domain is DSGVTQTPKHLITATGQRVTLRCSPRSGDLSVYWYQQSLDQGLQFLIQYYNGEERAKGNILERFSAQQFPDLHSELNLSSLELGDSALYFCASSVGSLAKNIQYFGAGTRLSVL.

The V gene is TRBV4-1, the J gene TRBJ2-1; the D is unclear. Between the trimmed V and J ends, which lost 2 bases and 7 bases, there was a span of 12 bases. Germline-derived CDR1 and CDR2 are MGHRA and YSYEKL. This CDR3 has 14 amino acids. The CDR3 region is CASSQSWGGNEQFF. In nucleotides, the CDR3 is TGCGCCAGCAGCCAATCCTGGGGTGGGAATGAGCAGTTCTTC.

This chain joins TRBV7-8 and TRBJ2-7; TRBD2 is a possible D gene (6 bases). The germline CDR1 and CDR2 sequences are SGHVS and FQNEAQ. Trimming removed 0 bases at V and 2 bases at J, with 14 bases between. The CDR3 runs to 16 residues. CDR3 nucleotides: TGTGCCAGCAGCTTAGCGGGGACTTTGCGTCCCTACGAGCAGTACTTC. Residues: CASSLAGTLRPYEQYF.

The rearrangement joins TRBV19 to TRBJ1-5; D perhaps matches TRBD1 (6 bases). Trimming removed 4 bases from V and 6 bases from J, with 10 bases in between. The CDR3 runs 13 residues. The germline V gene has CDR1 LNHDA and CDR2 SQIVND (reference sequence). The CDR3 loop is CASSTGVGQPQHF. In DNA, the CDR3 is TGTGCCAGTAGTACAGGGGTCGGTCAGCCCCAGCATTTT. The full variable domain, its missing parts supplied by reference TRBV19 and TRBJ1-5, is DGGITQSPKYLFRKEGQNVTLSCEQNLNHDAMYWYRQDPGQGLRLIYYSQIVNDFQKGDIAEGYSVSREKKESFPLTVTSAQKNPTAFYLCASSTGVGQPQHFGDGTRLSIL.

The DNA of the CDR3 is TGTGCCAGCAGCCAAGCCGCCCCGGGGGTAGCGGGAGGTTGGACCGGGGAGCTGTTTTTT. Protein sequence: CASSQAAPGVAGGWTGELFF. The rearrangement joins TRBV4-2 to TRBJ2-2; 10 bases agree with TRBD2. This CDR3 spans 20 amino acids. Germline V CDR1 and CDR2: LGHNA, YNFKEQ. The ends lost 1 base at V and 5 bases at J; junction bases unmatched: 16.

The V and J genes are TRBV7-6 and TRBJ1-5, with no clear D. The CDR3 covers 14 residues. Trimming shortened V by 0 bases and J by 4 bases, and 7 bases separated the two germline ends. Germline CDR1 reads SGHVS; CDR2 reads FNYEAQ. This CDR3 reads CASSLALGNQPQHF. CDR3 DNA sequence: TGTGCCAGCAGCTTAGCGCTCGGGAATCAGCCCCAGCATTTT.

The rearrangement joins TRBV28 to TRBJ1-5, with a tentative D call TRBD1 (6 bases). The CDR3 extends over 17 amino acids. From germline, CDR1 is MDHEN and CDR2 SYDVKM. The ends were cut back, 3 bases at V and 4 bases at J, with 19 bases in the middle. The CDR3 reads CASSFPQGYLGNQPQHF. The CDR3 nucleotides are TGTGCCAGCAGTTTCCCTCAGGGGTATCTAGGTAATCAGCCCCAGCATTTT.

The chain has TRBV9 and TRBJ2-1; the D gene is possibly TRBD2 (5 bases). The CDR3 extends over 15 amino acids. Trimming removed 3 bases from V and 3 bases from J, with 13 bases in between. The germline CDR1 and CDR2 sequences are SGDLS and YYNGEE. The CDR3 coding sequence is TGTGCCAGCAGCGCCGGAGAGGGCCTCTACAATGAGCAGTTCTTC. It codes for CASSAGEGLYNEQFF.

The chain carries TRBV5-6 and TRBJ1-1; perhaps TRBD1 as D (6 bases). V lost 4 bases and J lost 3, with 16 bases in between. This CDR3 region has 15 residues. Looked up from germline, CDR1 is SGHDT and CDR2 is YYEEEE. This CDR3 is CASSGHRVGDTEAFF. CDR3 DNA: TGTGCCAGCAGCGGGCACAGGGTAGGGGACACTGAAGCTTTCTTT.

On this clone: This specimen includes other DNA sequences encoding the same CDR3. The V and J genes are TRBV27 and TRBJ2-1, with no clear D. V shed 3 bases and J shed 1 base, with 7 bases lying between them. Germline V gene sequence: CDR1 MNHEY, CDR2 SMNVEV (reference sequence). The CDR3 runs to 14 residues. The CDR3 loop reads CASSLTLSYNEQFF. The CDR3 DNA sequence: TGTGCCAGCAGTTTGACCCTTTCCTACAATGAGCAGTTCTTC.

This clone occurred once. Other DNA sequences in this sample translate to the same CDR3. The chain combines TRBV7-9 with TRBJ2-1; no clear D. Germline V gene sequence: CDR1 SEHNR, CDR2 FQNEAQ (reference sequence). Trimming removed 1 base at V and 5 bases at J, with 12 bases between. The CDR3 loop spans 15 amino acids. CDR3 DNA sequence: TGTGCCAGCAGCTTAGTAGGCGGTCCGCACAATGAGCAGTTCTTC. It specifies CASSLVGGPHNEQFF.

The chain couples TRBV6-6 to TRBJ2-7; 13 nucleotides align to TRBD2. From germline, CDR1 is MNHNY and CDR2 SVGAGI (reference sequence). The ends lost 6 bases at V and 7 bases at J; junction bases unmatched: 9. The CDR3 runs 15 residues. The DNA for the CDR3 is TGTGCCAGCAGAGAACTAGCGGGAGGGCCTGGGGAGCAGTACTTC. It is translated as CASRELAGGPGEQYF.

The chain links TRBV6-5 to TRBJ2-7, with D possibly being TRBD2 (5 bases). This CDR3 has 13 amino acids. Germline CDR1 and CDR2: MNHEY and SVGAGI. Deletions cut 6 bases from V and 6 bases from J, with 15 bases between. The DNA for the CDR3 is TGTGCCAGCAGCGGACTCGGCTGGCGCGAGCAGTACTTC. Translating it yields CASSGLGWREQYF.

Regarding this clone: The sample carries other DNA sequences with the same CDR3. The chain is built from TRBV19 and TRBJ2-1; the D gene could be TRBD1 or TRBD2 (5 bases each). Germline V lookup: CDR1 LNHDA, CDR2 SQIVND (reference sequence). V gave up 5 bases and J gave up 0 bases, with 8 bases separating them. This CDR3 comprises 14 residues. CDR3 sequence reads: CASSSGGSYNEQFF. The CDR3 nucleotides read TGTGCCAGTAGTTCTGGGGGCTCCTACAATGAGCAGTTCTTC.

V usage is TRBV29-1 and J usage is TRBJ1-3, with 7 nucleotides matching TRBD1. Germline V CDR1 and CDR2: SQVTM, ANQGSEA. Trimming at V came to 7 bases and at J to 0 bases, leaving 9 bases not matched to a gene. This CDR3 region has 15 residues. CDR3 amino acids: CSARDSQSSGNTIYF. CDR3 in DNA: TGCAGCGCCCGGGACAGTCAGAGCTCTGGAAACACCATATATTTT.

This rearrangement joins TRBV7-9 to TRBJ2-3; TRBD2 agrees at 11 bases. V lost 5 bases to trimming and J lost 4 bases; unmatched junction nucleotides: 5. CDR3 length: 15 residues. Germline CDR1 and CDR2: SEHNR and FQNEAQ (reference sequence). In DNA form, the CDR3 reads TGTGCCAGCAGCGCTACTAGCGGGAGTCCAGATACGCAGTATTTT. Its protein is CASSATSGSPDTQYF.

The CDR3, as DNA: TGTGCCAGCAGCGAAGGGCGCATGACAGGGGATGAGCAGTACTTC. Its translation is CASSEGRMTGDEQYF. This rearrangement joins TRBV9 to TRBJ2-7; 8 bases are shared with TRBD1. This CDR3 has 15 amino acids. Germline V gene lookup returns CDR1 SGDLS and CDR2 YYNGEE. V lost 3 bases, J lost 7 bases, and 12 bases stayed unmatched. Filled out from reference TRBV9 and TRBJ2-7, the complete variable domain reads DSGVTQTPKHLITATGQRVTLRCSPRSGDLSVYWYQQSLDQGLQFLIQYYNGEERAKGNILERFSAQQFPDLHSELNLSSLELGDSALYFCASSEGRMTGDEQYFGPGTRLTVT.

This rearrangement joins TRBV7-8 to TRBJ2-7, with D possibly TRBD2 on 6 matching bases. The V end lost 5 bases, the J end lost 1 base, and 18 bases lay between the germline ends. The germline V gene encodes CDR1 SGHVS and CDR2 FQNEAQ. This CDR3 comprises 16 residues. CDR3 nucleotide sequence: TGTGCCAGCAGCAAACCTACGACTAGGGATTCCTACGAGCAGTACTTC. This gives the protein CASSKPTTRDSYEQYF.

The chain carries TRBV7-2 and TRBJ2-7; 7 bases are a match to TRBD1. The CDR3 contains 13 residues. J was trimmed by 6 bases and V by 4 bases; bases with no gene match: 6. Germline values: CDR1 SGHTA, CDR2 FQGNSA. The CDR3 nucleotides read TGTGCCAGCAGCTCGCATACAGGGGTCGAGCAGTACTTC. It specifies CASSSHTGVEQYF.